This record covers a single TCR beta chain. This sample was included in a study of cytomegalovirus exposure and HLA in healthy donors. This CDR3 comprises 14 residues. Germline CDR1 is MNHEY and CDR2 is SVGAGI. Trimming removed 7 bases at V and 8 bases at J, with 20 bases between. Primers for the PCR totalled 60 Vbeta and 13 Jbeta. Original methodology: Roughly 80 million unique TCR beta chains, around 11 million of them shared, were counted by a later analysis. Profiling relied on immunoSEQ multiplex PCR, and the TCRdb table lists in-frame clones only, not all of them. From that table come the V and J calls and clone size; the DNA was used to work out D and trimming. The sample has some 41,000 clones.

This TCR came from a man aged 25 to 40 in good health and CMV-seronegative. Sequences were obtained from PBMCs. The genes are TRBV6-5 and TRBJ1-2; D gene ambiguous. As DNA, the CDR3 is TGTGCCAGCACTACACAAACCTCAGGTCCGGGCTACACCTTC. Translated, it gives CASTTQTSGPGYTF.